This T cell receptor (beta chain) is drawn from a study of cytomegalovirus exposure and HLA in healthy donors. In the PCR, 60 Vbeta and 13 Jbeta primers were used. The protocol was immunoSEQ multiplex PCR, while the TCRdb copy is restricted to in-frame clones and leaves out a portion. The top ten clones hold about 2% of a sample with 250,000 to 350,000 clones, around 90% of them seen once. This CDR3 comprises 12 residues. V shed 4 bases and J 6 bases; nucleotides not matched to a gene: 5. Germline values: CDR1 SQVTM, CDR2 ANQGSEA. The sequence came from a woman aged 18-29 years in good health and CMV-seronegative. This sequence joins TRBV29-1 and TRBJ2-7, with 8 bases fitting TRBD1. Source material: PBMCs. CDR3 DNA: TGCAGCGTTGGGACAGGGTTGGGCGAGCAGTACTTC. Protein product: CSVGTGLGEQYF.